This T cell receptor (beta chain) is from a study of blood T cell repertoires in COVID-19. In the study overall: Sites in the United States, Italy and Spain provided acute and convalescent COVID-19 samples.

The CDR3 runs to 11 residues. V lost 3 bases, J lost 4 bases, and 3 bases lay in between. Original processing methods: It was from reference gene primer amplification that nucleated cell counts were estimated. Here immunoSEQ multiplex PCR was the method, and the copy in TCRdb shows in-frame clones only, minus some. That table is the source of V, J and clone size, and D and trimming were worked out from the DNA. The profile shows around 210,000 clones, about 80% of them singletons. The receptor was derived from an elderly woman with COVID-19, enrolled during active disease. V and J are TRBV12-3 or TRBV12-4 and TRBJ1-2; D remains ambiguous. The sequencing input was peripheral blood. DNA for the CDR3: TGTGCCAGCAGTTTTCTCTATGGCTACACCTTC. Its translation is CASSFLYGYTF.